This T cell receptor beta chain was sequenced in a study of T-cell memory formation after mild COVID-19. This clonotype was seen once. V lost 4 bases, J lost 2 bases, and 22 bases lay in between. The CDR3 loop spans 19 amino acids. The germline CDR1 and CDR2 sequences are SGHRS and YFSETQ. A 5'RACE reaction primed in the constant segment made cDNA libraries of TCR alpha and TCR beta, and these carried sample barcodes and UMIs. TCRdb used MiXCR to reprocess the 5' RACE reads, holding one entry per CDR3 protein. The profile shows roughly 300,000 distinct CDR3 sequences, 8% to 9% of them singletons. The specimen was PBMCs or a T cell subset sorted from them (not recorded which). The receptor's source is a man younger than 30 who had mild COVID-19 (a few samples of this study predate the infection). Cell type and time point are not known. The rearrangement uses TRBV5-1 and TRBJ2-6; D may be TRBD1 or TRBD2 (5 bases each). The CDR3 loop reads CASSTPGWGGLTGANVLTF. The CDR3 DNA reads as TGCGCCAGCAGCACGCCAGGGTGGGGCGGACTTACTGGGGCCAACGTCCTGACTTTC.